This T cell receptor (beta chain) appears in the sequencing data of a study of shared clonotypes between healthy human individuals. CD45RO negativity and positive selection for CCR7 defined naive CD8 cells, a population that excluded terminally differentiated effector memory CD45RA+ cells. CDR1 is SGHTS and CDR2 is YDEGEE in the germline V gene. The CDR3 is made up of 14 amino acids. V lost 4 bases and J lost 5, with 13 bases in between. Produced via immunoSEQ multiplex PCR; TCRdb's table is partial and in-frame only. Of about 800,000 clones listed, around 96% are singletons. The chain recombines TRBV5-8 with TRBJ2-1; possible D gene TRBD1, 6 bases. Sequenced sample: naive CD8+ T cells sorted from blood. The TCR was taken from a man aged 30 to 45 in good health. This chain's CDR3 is CASSQTTGNNEQFF. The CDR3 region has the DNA TGTGCCAGCAGCCAAACGACAGGTAACAATGAGCAGTTCTTC.